The text below deals with one TCR beta chain. Its antigen is unknown. Profiled with immunoSEQ multiplex PCR; TCRdb holds only in-frame clones, not every one. The sample comprises about 17,000 clones, more than 65% of which are singletons, and 2% to 3% rests with the top ten. The data originate from a study of PD-1 blockade in classical Hodgkin lymphoma. Germline V gives CDR1 SGHTA, CDR2 FQGTGA. CDR3 size: 17 residues. V dropped 3 bases and J dropped 0 bases, with 12 bases sitting between them. Whole-study findings and limits: By cycle point C4D1, TCR diversity had risen significantly in CD4+ cells (but not CD8+ cells). Before treatment, complete responders showed about the same diversity as newly diagnosed patients.

Time point defined: cycle 4 day 1 (C4D1), after five to seven weeks of nivolumab. Each patient's relapse followed autologous stem cell transplantation, and brentuximab vedotin exposure varied. Thawed PBMCs yielded CD4+ T cells through magnetic negative selection. The chain is built from TRBV7-3 and TRBJ2-6, with D perhaps matching TRBD1 or TRBD2 (6 bases each). Specimen: CD4+ T cells from blood, collected before the fourth cycle of nivolumab. The receptor was isolated from a human donor with classical Hodgkin lymphoma. As DNA, the CDR3 is TGTGCCAGCAGCTTGGCGGGACACTTCTCTGGGGCCAACGTCCTGACTTTC. Protein sequence: CASSLAGHFSGANVLTF.